The clone carrying this T cell receptor (beta chain) was observed a single time. The source of the sample is a study of blood T cell repertoires in COVID-19. The CDR3 contains 14 residues. With 1 base removed from V and 8 bases from J, the gap between germline ends came to 14 bases. Germline assignment: CDR1 SGHVS and CDR2 FNYEAQ. Sequencing used immunoSEQ multiplex PCR; TCRdb keeps in-frame clones, though not all of them. The repertoire holds about 79,000 clones, around 89% seen once, with around 14% in the top ten. Sequencing was carried out using peripheral blood. This clonotype was obtained from an older man with active or convalescent COVID-19. This chain uses TRBV7-6 with TRBJ1-2, with a tentative D call TRBD1 (6 bases). The chain's CDR3 is CASSLEQGSIGYTF. DNA of the CDR3: TGTGCCAGCAGCTTAGAACAGGGTAGTATAGGCTACACCTTC.